This TCR beta chain was documented in a study of T cells in Graves' hyperthyroidism and ophthalmopathy. This clonotype was counted many times. Researchers amplified the TCR beta CDR3 regions from RNA transcripts. HTBI primers drove first-round RT-PCR of the TCR CDR3. TCRdb called the multiplex PCR reads again in MiXCR, with one record for every CDR3 protein. This table has roughly 580,000 distinct CDR3 sequences, over 11% appearing once. J lost 0 bases, V lost 5 bases, and 3 bases had no gene match. Germline CDR1 DFQATT, CDR2 SNEGSKA (reference sequence). CDR3 length: 13 residues. The clonotype was recovered from a woman aged 25-40 years with Graves' hyperthyroidism that later progressed to Graves' ophthalmopathy. This rearrangement joins TRBV20-1 to TRBJ2-7, with 8 bases lining up with TRBD1. Sequenced sample: blood. CDR3 in amino acids: CSARGQGSYEQYF. The CDR3 nucleotides are TGCAGTGCTCGAGGACAGGGCTCCTACGAGCAGTACTTC.